The 2 T cell receptor beta chains below were found in one sample sequenced in a study of blood T cell repertoires in COVID-19. Produced via immunoSEQ multiplex PCR; TCRdb's table is partial and in-frame only. This table has around 100,000 clones, roughly 87% appearing once. Sequenced input: peripheral blood. These TCRs come from a man aged 25-45 years in a cohort sampled during active COVID-19.

In its sample, this clone was seen once. The J gene is TRBJ2-1, the V gene TRBV6-1, with D possibly being TRBD2 (5 bases). The germline CDR1 and CDR2 sequences are MNHNS and SASEGT. V lost 0 bases, J lost 4 bases, and 13 bases lay in between. This CDR3 is 16 amino acids long. DNA of the CDR3: TGTGCCAGCAGTGAAGCGCTTCGGGAACCTTACAATGAGCAGTTCTTC. Amino acid sequence: CASSEALREPYNEQFF.

The rearrangement joins TRBV4-1 to TRBJ2-7, with 10 nucleotides matching TRBD1. Germline CDR1 MGHRA, CDR2 YSYEKL. CDR3 length equals 17 residues. Trimming removed 4 bases from V and 0 bases from J; junction bases left unmatched: 9. CDR3 loop: CASSPKGQGPSSYEQYF. CDR3 sequence (DNA): TGCGCCAGCAGCCCAAAGGGACAGGGGCCGAGCTCCTACGAGCAGTACTTC.